The 22 T cell receptor beta chains below come from one sample, sequenced in a study of shared clonotypes between healthy human individuals. CD8 cells regarded as naive lacked CD45RO, were positively chosen for CCR7, and omitted terminally differentiated effector memory CD45RA+ cells. Sequenced by immunoSEQ multiplex PCR; TCRdb stores in-frame clones only, minus some. The sample holds about 2 million clones; about 95% are singletons and the top ten take roughly 1%. Material for sequencing was naive CD8+ T cells sorted from blood. Receptor source: a man aged 18-30 years in good health.

Concerning this clone itself: Distinct nucleotide sequences in the sample also encode this CDR3. The V gene is TRBV27, the J gene TRBJ2-7, with TRBD1 identical over 7 bases. V lost 3 bases, J lost 2 bases, and 4 bases stayed unmatched. This CDR3 is 14 amino acids long. CDR1 is MNHEY and CDR2 is SMNVEV in the germline V gene (reference sequence). The DNA for the CDR3 is TGTGCCAGCAGTTTCCGGGACAGAACCTACGAGCAGTACTTC. Its protein product is CASSFRDRTYEQYF.

The genes are TRBV2 and TRBJ1-1, with D unclear. V gave up 3 bases and J gave up 0 bases, with 8 bases separating them. The CDR3 sequence is 14 residues long. Per germline, CDR1 SNHLY and CDR2 FYNNEI. Here the CDR3 DNA reads TGTGCCAGCAGTGATTCCTACTTGAACACTGAAGCTTTCTTT. The encoded protein is CASSDSYLNTEAFF.

Turning to this clone: In the same sample, other DNA sequences code for this CDR3. The V call is TRBV13, the J call TRBJ2-7; possible D gene TRBD1, 6 bases. From germline, CDR1 is PRHDT and CDR2 FYEKMQ (reference sequence). This CDR3 has 14 amino acids. The germline V and J ends were trimmed by 5 bases and 0 bases, with 11 bases remaining between them. The CDR3 DNA reads as TGTGCCAGCAGCCCAAGGGGGAGCTCCTACGAGCAGTACTTC. Translating it yields CASSPRGSSYEQYF.

This chain uses TRBV7-9 with TRBJ2-5; perhaps TRBD1 as D (5 bases). The germline gives CDR1 SEHNR, CDR2 FQNEAQ (reference sequence). Deletions cut 5 bases from V and 2 bases from J, with 12 bases between. This CDR3 is 14 amino acids long. The chain's CDR3 is CASSVSTEQETQYF. The CDR3 DNA reads TGTGCCAGCAGCGTATCGACAGAACAAGAGACCCAGTACTTC.

The genes are TRBV7-8 and TRBJ2-5, with 11 bases lining up with TRBD2. CDR3 length: 15 residues. J gave up 5 bases and V 1 base, and 3 bases lay outside the gene matches. The germline gives CDR1 SGHVS, CDR2 FQNEAQ. CDR3: CASSLDASGGETQYF. The CDR3 DNA reads TGTGCCAGCAGCTTAGATGCTAGCGGGGGGGAGACCCAGTACTTC.

V usage is TRBV19 and J usage is TRBJ2-5; no clear D. This CDR3 contains 17 residues. Germline CDR1 reads LNHDA; CDR2 reads SQIVND (reference sequence). Trimming left V 6 bases short and J 1 base short, with 21 bases between. The CDR3 loop is CASSPGPVTTTQETQYF. In DNA, the CDR3 is TGTGCCAGTAGCCCCGGGCCGGTCACAACGACCCAAGAGACCCAGTACTTC.

The chain employs TRBV9 and TRBJ2-1; 13 nucleotides agree with TRBD2. The germline V gene has CDR1 SGDLS and CDR2 YYNGEE. The CDR3 contains 15 residues. With V trimmed by 2 bases and J by 8 bases, 4 bases remained unmatched. This CDR3 is CASSVTSGRAYEQFF. CDR3 nucleotides: TGTGCCAGCAGCGTCACTAGCGGGAGGGCTTATGAGCAGTTCTTC.

V usage is TRBV6-5 and J usage is TRBJ2-7, with D hard to call. Looked up from germline, CDR1 is MNHEY and CDR2 is SVGAGI. V dropped 2 bases and J dropped 3 bases, with 8 bases sitting between them. CDR3 length: 13 amino acids. The CDR3 nucleotides are TGTGCCAGCAGTTACGATTCACGCTACGAGCAGTACTTC. Protein product: CASSYDSRYEQYF.

The count of this clone is one. The chain combines TRBV6-5 with TRBJ2-7; 8 positions agree with TRBD1. J gave up 5 bases and V 5 bases, and 11 bases lay outside the gene matches. This CDR3 has 15 residues. CDR1 MNHEY and CDR2 SVGAGI come from the germline V gene. CDR3 sequence: CASSGPGGNFDEQYF. In nucleotides, the CDR3 is TGTGCCAGCAGTGGCCCAGGGGGCAACTTCGACGAGCAGTACTTC.

This chain uses TRBV27 with TRBJ2-1; D may be TRBD2 (5 bases). V lost 5 bases, J lost 4 bases, and 12 bases lay in between. The CDR3 is made up of 14 amino acids. Germline lookup yields CDR1 MNHEY and CDR2 SMNVEV (reference sequence). CDR3 sequence (DNA): TGTGCCAGCAGTCCTCGGACTGGTTACAATGAGCAGTTCTTC. The encoded protein is CASSPRTGYNEQFF.

This rearrangement joins TRBV18 to TRBJ2-1, with 7 bases matching TRBD2. The ends lost 4 bases at V and 6 bases at J; junction bases unmatched: 9. This CDR3 comprises 15 residues. The germline V gene encodes CDR1 KGHSH and CDR2 LQKENI. Here the CDR3 reads CASSLTSEAGNEQFF. The CDR3 DNA reads as TGTGCCAGCTCACTTACTAGCGAAGCGGGCAATGAGCAGTTCTTC.

The genes are TRBV29-1 and TRBJ2-1; a weak D match, TRBD2 (6 bases). Trimming cost V 2 bases and J 12 bases, with 14 bases left between them. Germline lookup yields CDR1 SQVTM and CDR2 ANQGSEA. The CDR3 consists of 12 residues. CDR3 nucleotides: TGCAGCGTTGAATTTTTAGCGGATGGGCAGTTCTTC. Its protein product is CSVEFLADGQFF.

V is TRBV7-9 and J is TRBJ2-3, with D possibly being TRBD2 (6 bases). V was trimmed by 4 bases and J by 4 bases, leaving 12 bases between them. CDR1 SEHNR and CDR2 FQNEAQ come from the germline V gene (reference sequence). This CDR3 spans 14 amino acids. CDR3 residues: CASSYSEGPDTQYF. The CDR3 DNA follows: TGTGCCAGCAGCTACTCGGAGGGCCCAGATACGCAGTATTTT.

This clone was seen once. The chain combines TRBV7-3 with TRBJ2-1, with D unclear. Trimming cost V 5 bases and J 5 bases, with 19 bases left between them. Germline V gene sequence: CDR1 SGHTA, CDR2 FQGTGA. The CDR3 runs to 16 residues. This CDR3 reads CASSEHTYDGNNEQFF. The DNA for the CDR3 is TGTGCCAGCAGCGAACACACATATGATGGGAACAATGAGCAGTTCTTC.

The chain links TRBV7-9 to TRBJ2-7; 9 nucleotides line up with TRBD2. V trimming: 6 bases; J trimming: 7 bases; junction bases outside the gene matches: 4. This CDR3 region has 12 residues. CDR1 is SEHNR and CDR2 is FQNEAQ in the germline V gene (reference sequence). The CDR3: CASRSLAGEQYF. The CDR3 bases are TGTGCCAGCAGGTCGCTAGCGGGAGAGCAGTACTTC.

This sequence joins TRBV5-4 and TRBJ2-1; 7 positions agree with TRBD2. J was trimmed by 4 bases and V by 2 bases; bases with no gene match: 9. The CDR3 totals 16 residues. CDR1 SGHNT and CDR2 YYREEE come from the germline V gene (reference sequence). The CDR3 protein is CASSLESGITYNEQFF. In DNA form, the CDR3 reads TGTGCCAGCAGCTTAGAAAGCGGGATCACTTACAATGAGCAGTTCTTC.

About this clone itself: The sample carries other DNA sequences with the same CDR3. The chain recombines TRBV28 with TRBJ1-1, with D perhaps TRBD1 (6 bases). The CDR3 is made up of 14 amino acids. Germline values: CDR1 MDHEN, CDR2 SYDVKM. Trimming removed 3 bases from V and 0 bases from J, with 8 bases in between. CDR3 sequence (DNA): TGTGCCAGCAGTTTCCGGGGGCTGAACACTGAAGCTTTCTTT. Translated: CASSFRGLNTEAFF.

The genes are TRBV2 and TRBJ2-1; D is undetermined. The CDR3 is made up of 14 amino acids. The V gene's germline CDR1 is SNHLY and CDR2 FYNNEI. V was trimmed by 4 bases and J by 2 bases, leaving 9 bases between them. The CDR3 loop reads CASSGAPTYNEQFF. CDR3 coding DNA: TGTGCCAGCAGTGGGGCGCCAACCTACAATGAGCAGTTCTTC.

CDR3 in DNA: TGTGCCAGCAGCCAATACAGGGGGTTGTCATCCGATGAGCAGTTCTTC. The encoded protein is CASSQYRGLSSDEQFF. The gene calls are TRBV13 and TRBJ2-1; 8 bases line up with TRBD1. V dropped 5 bases and J dropped 8; count of bases not matched to a gene: 14. This CDR3 is 16 amino acids long. CDR1 and CDR2 from the germline V gene are PRHDT and FYEKMQ (reference sequence).

The chain joins TRBV7-8 to TRBJ2-5; no clear D gene. Per germline, CDR1 SGHVS and CDR2 FQNEAQ. The CDR3 consists of 17 residues. V was cut by 1 base and J by 8 bases, with 23 bases left in between. This CDR3 is CASSLELIGDTISTQYF. As DNA, the CDR3 is TGTGCCAGCAGCTTAGAATTAATCGGCGACACAATAAGTACCCAGTACTTC.

V is TRBV4-1 and J is TRBJ2-1; no clear D gene. Germline V gene sequence: CDR1 MGHRA, CDR2 YSYEKL. The V gene lost 6 bases and the J gene lost 3 bases, with 6 bases spanning the gap. CDR3 length: 12 amino acids. The CDR3 reads CASRSGYNEQFF. The CDR3, as DNA: TGCGCCAGCAGGTCCGGCTACAATGAGCAGTTCTTC.

CDR3 coding DNA: TGTGCCAGCAGTTTAGATGGGACAGGGGAAGCTTTCTTT. Its translation is CASSLDGTGEAFF. The V call is TRBV27, the J call TRBJ1-1, with 9 bases that match TRBD1. V shed 2 bases and J 8 bases; nucleotides not matched to a gene: 3. This CDR3 is built from 13 residues. Germline V gene data show CDR1 as MNHEY and CDR2 as SMNVEV (reference sequence).